The T cell receptor (beta chain) described here comes from a study of beta chain features in type 1 diabetes. For the study at large: The number of sorted cells examined across all samples was 107,917,701.

The sequenced template was cDNA made from the entire isolated RNA. TCRdb's table, derived via immunoSEQ multiplex PCR, lists solely in-frame clones and lacks some. Among 600,000 or so clones listed, over 11% were seen once. This clone occurred a few times. Its antigen is still unknown. V lost 4 bases, J lost 4 bases, and 10 bases stayed unmatched. The CDR3 length is 16 residues. The germline V gene encodes CDR1 SGHRS and CDR2 YFSETQ. Study findings and constraints: TCRB CDR3s from Type 1 diabetes patients were moderately but significantly shorter in all four CD4+ subsets.

The chain has TRBV5-1 and TRBJ2-5; 10 nucleotides match TRBD1. The sample comprised naive CD4+ T cells from blood. The origin of this receptor is a man in his late teens or twenties with type 1 diabetes. In DNA, the CDR3 is TGCGCCAGCAGCCCCGAGACAGGGGGCAAGGGAGAGACCCAGTACTTC. The encoded protein is CASSPETGGKGETQYF.